The 20 T cell receptor beta chains listed next were all sequenced from one sample in a study of T cell changes during pregnancy in multiple sclerosis. Clones were read by immunoSEQ multiplex PCR, and TCRdb kept only the in-frame ones, dropping some. The sample comprises 35,000 to 45,000 clones, 85% to 95% of which are singletons, and roughly 0.4% rests with the top ten. Sequencing was performed on CD4+ T cells from peripheral blood mononuclear cells, taken in the first trimester of pregnancy. Receptors originate from a female donor with multiple sclerosis, enrolled in a pregnancy study.

The chain joins TRBV9 to TRBJ2-2; TRBD2 might be the D (6 bases). From germline, CDR1 is SGDLS and CDR2 YYNGEE. V gave up 0 bases and J gave up 2 bases, with 17 bases separating them. The CDR3 is made up of 18 amino acids. DNA for the CDR3: TGTGCCAGCAGCGTAGCTCGATCGGGACTCCTAAACACCGGGGAGCTGTTTTTT. Translation: CASSVARSGLLNTGELFF.

The table lists this clone with a count of one. This chain joins TRBV11-2 and TRBJ2-1; D call uncertain. Looked up from germline, CDR1 is SGHAT and CDR2 is FQNNGV. This CDR3 comprises 12 residues. The V and J ends lost 1 base and 5 bases respectively, with 3 bases between them. The CDR3 DNA sequence: TGTGCCAGCAGCTTAGGCGACAATGAGCAGTTCTTC. Amino acid sequence: CASSLGDNEQFF.

V gene TRBV7-3 combines with J gene TRBJ2-6; 12 nucleotides agree with TRBD1. Germline lookup yields CDR1 SGHTA and CDR2 FQGTGA. The CDR3 totals 17 residues. The J segment lost 4 bases and the V segment lost 5 bases, leaving 6 bases of the junction unmatched. DNA of the CDR3: TGTGCCAGCAGCCCCGGGACAGGGGGCGCCGGGGCCAACGTCCTGACTTTC. Translation gives CASSPGTGGAGANVLTF.

The gene calls are TRBV6-6 and TRBJ1-1; the match to TRBD1 covers 7 bases. CDR3 length: 14 amino acids. Germline V CDR1 and CDR2: MNHNY, SVGAGI (reference sequence). The junction had 10 bases not matched to a gene; V was cut back by 6 bases and J by 6 bases. The CDR3: CASSSRTGGAEAFF. The DNA for the CDR3 is TGTGCCAGCAGCTCTCGGACAGGCGGGGCTGAAGCTTTCTTT.

The chain employs TRBV28 and TRBJ1-1; D gene ambiguous. Trimming removed 5 bases from V and 2 bases from J, with 21 bases in between. The CDR3 totals 17 residues. Germline assignment: CDR1 MDHEN and CDR2 SYDVKM. The CDR3 reads CASSPLKVAGLNTEAFF. The CDR3 coding sequence is TGTGCCAGCAGTCCCCTTAAGGTCGCAGGCCTAAACACTGAAGCTTTCTTT.

This sequence joins TRBV4-2 and TRBJ2-1, with 8 bases identical to TRBD2. V was clipped by 0 bases and J by 6 bases; unmatched bases: 7. CDR3 length equals 16 residues. Germline V CDR1 and CDR2: LGHNA, YNFKEQ. CDR3 sequence (DNA): TGTGCCAGCAGCCAAGAGGTCGGGGGGGGCCGCAATGAGCAGTTCTTC. As protein: CASSQEVGGGRNEQFF.

The genes are TRBV30 and TRBJ1-6; 9 positions match TRBD1. The germline gives CDR1 GTSNPN, CDR2 SVGIG (reference sequence). Losses at the gene ends were 3 bases for V and 0 bases for J; bases not matched to a gene: 0. The CDR3 loop spans 15 amino acids. The CDR3 region has the DNA TGTGCCTGGAGGACAGGGGGCTCCTATAATTCACCCCTCCACTTT. Its protein is CAWRTGGSYNSPLHF.

The chain combines TRBV4-2 with TRBJ1-2; D remains unclear. Germline V CDR1 and CDR2: LGHNA, YNFKEQ. Trimming cost V 3 bases and J 6 bases, with 14 bases left between them. The CDR3 contains 14 residues. The CDR3 is CASSQDSSRDGYTF. The CDR3 DNA reads as TGTGCCAGCAGCCAGGACTCTTCACGTGATGGCTACACCTTC.

This clone was detected once. This chain uses TRBV6-1 with TRBJ1-5, with 7 bases aligning to TRBD1. Germline V CDR1 and CDR2: MNHNS, SASEGT. The length of the CDR3 is 15 residues. J lost 1 base, V lost 6 bases, and 6 bases had no gene match. CDR3 region: CASRRGGSSNQPQHF. DNA of the CDR3: TGTGCCAGCAGGCGAGGGGGCTCGAGCAATCAGCCCCAGCATTTT.

The chain uses TRBV4-1 and TRBJ2-7, with TRBD1 identical over 8 bases. From germline, CDR1 is MGHRA and CDR2 YSYEKL. CDR3 length equals 15 residues. With V trimmed by 0 bases and J by 2 bases, 3 bases remained unmatched. The CDR3 DNA reads TGCGCCAGCAGCCAAGATAGGACAGGGCCCTACGAGCAGTACTTC. This sequence encodes CASSQDRTGPYEQYF.

This chain connects TRBV7-6 to TRBJ2-7; 11 positions match TRBD2. V shed 1 base and J 1 base; nucleotides not matched to a gene: 9. CDR1 is SGHVS, CDR2 FNYEAQ, per germline. The CDR3 totals 18 residues. The CDR3 region has the DNA TGTGCCAGCAGCTTAGAGGGTAGCGGGAGGGCCAGGTCCTACGAGCAGTACTTC. Translation gives CASSLEGSGRARSYEQYF.

V is TRBV7-6 and J is TRBJ2-7, with D maybe TRBD1 (5 bases). The CDR3 is made up of 13 amino acids. The V and J ends lost 6 bases and 6 bases respectively, with 15 bases between them. Per germline, CDR1 SGHVS and CDR2 FNYEAQ. In nucleotides, the CDR3 is TGTGCCAGCAGTTCACTTAAAGGGGCCGAGCAGTACTTC. Translation gives CASSSLKGAEQYF. Full variable domain (remainder filled in from reference TRBV7-6 and TRBJ2-7): GAGVSQSPRYKVTKRGQDVALRCDPISGHVSLYWYRQALGQGPEFLTYFNYEAQQDKSGLPNDRFSAERPEGSISTLTIQRTEQRDSAMYRCASSSLKGAEQYFGPGTRLTVT.

V usage is TRBV29-1 and J usage is TRBJ2-7; 8 bases are shared with TRBD1. Germline CDR1 is SQVTM and CDR2 is ANQGSEA. The CDR3 covers 13 residues. Trimming at V came to 6 bases and at J to 3 bases, leaving 7 bases not matched to a gene. The chain's CDR3 is CSVSQGAGYEQYF. The CDR3 DNA reads as TGCAGCGTCTCCCAGGGGGCAGGCTACGAGCAGTACTTC.

The genes are TRBV4-3 and TRBJ2-7, with 11 bases matching TRBD1. The ends lost 4 bases at V and 6 bases at J; junction bases unmatched: 5. CDR1 and CDR2 from the germline V gene are LGHNA and YSLEER. CDR3 size: 14 residues. The CDR3 nucleotides are TGCGCCAGCAGCCCCCGGACAGGGGGCTGCGAGCAGTACTTC. Translating gives CASSPRTGGCEQYF.

This clone was detected once. The gene calls are TRBV18 and TRBJ2-7, with 11 bases lining up with TRBD1. This CDR3 is built from 16 residues. The V gene's germline CDR1 is KGHSH and CDR2 LQKENI. Trimming took 2 bases from V and 3 from J; bases not matched to a gene: 6. CDR3 in amino acids: CASSPIPGQGGYEQYF. The CDR3 coding sequence is TGTGCCAGCTCACCAATTCCGGGACAGGGGGGCTACGAGCAGTACTTC.

The V call is TRBV29-1, the J call TRBJ2-2, with TRBD2 matching over 16 bases. Germline V lookup: CDR1 SQVTM, CDR2 ANQGSEA. The CDR3 is 16 residues long. With V trimmed by 7 bases and J by 6 bases, 8 bases remained unmatched. The CDR3: CSAGTSGGAGPGELFF. The DNA of the CDR3 is TGCAGCGCGGGGACTAGCGGGGGGGCCGGCCCCGGGGAGCTGTTTTTT.

This chain links TRBV6-5 with TRBJ1-2; 8 bases are shared with TRBD1. The V gene end was trimmed by 5 bases and the J gene end by 8 bases; junction bases not matched to a gene: 10. The CDR3 covers 14 residues. The germline gives CDR1 MNHEY, CDR2 SVGAGI. CDR3 loop: CASSGRDRFDGYTF. CDR3 bases: TGTGCCAGCAGTGGTCGGGACAGGTTCGACGGCTACACCTTC.

V usage is TRBV6-1 and J usage is TRBJ2-7; D possibly corresponds to TRBD1 (5 bases). V lost 7 bases and J 6 bases, leaving 19 bases between the germline ends. This CDR3 has 14 residues. CDR1 MNHNS and CDR2 SASEGT come from the germline V gene. CDR3 in amino acids: CASTVQGSRVEQYF. In DNA, the CDR3 is TGTGCCAGCACCGTCCAGGGAAGTAGGGTCGAGCAGTACTTC.

The V call is TRBV6-5, the J call TRBJ1-2; no clear D gene. The CDR3 consists of 13 residues. V lost 6 bases to trimming and J lost 4 bases, with 12 bases between them. Germline V gene sequence: CDR1 MNHEY, CDR2 SVGAGI. The CDR3 reads CASRTPGSYGYTF. As DNA, the CDR3 is TGTGCCAGCAGAACGCCGGGGAGCTATGGCTACACCTTC.

The chain employs TRBV13 and TRBJ2-7; D perhaps matches TRBD1 (5 bases). Trimming pared 1 base from V and 2 bases from J, leaving 9 bases between. The CDR3 totals 14 residues. The V gene's germline CDR1 is PRHDT and CDR2 FYEKMQ (reference sequence). As DNA, the CDR3 is TGTGCCAGCAGCTTAGAGGGGAACACCTACGAGCAGTACTTC. This codes for CASSLEGNTYEQYF.